The 20 T cell receptor beta chains presented below share a single source sample, sequenced in a study of T cell responses to AZD1222 COVID-19 vaccine. Libraries were prepared by immunoSEQ multiplex PCR; TCRdb keeps only in-frame clonotypes and omits some of them. The data hold 95,000 to 130,000 clones, with roughly 90% observed a single time. Sequenced material: peripheral blood, taken on day 0 of AZD1222 vaccination. All receptors derive from an adult in good health.

This clone was seen a few times. The chain uses TRBV28 and TRBJ1-5; 8 nucleotides align to TRBD1. Germline assignment: CDR1 MDHEN and CDR2 SYDVKM. V lost 4 bases and J lost 8; bases outside the gene matches: 10. CDR3 size: 15 residues. This CDR3 is CASSSLQGAGKPQHF. The CDR3 DNA is TGTGCCAGCAGTTCCCTTCAGGGGGCCGGGAAGCCCCAGCATTTT.

V gene TRBV25-1 combines with J gene TRBJ1-2, with D possibly matching TRBD1 (5 bases). CDR3 length: 14 residues. The germline gives CDR1 MGHDK, CDR2 SYGVNS. Trimming cost V 1 base and J 7 bases, with 13 bases left between them. CDR3 sequence: CASSEFPGLGGYTF. The CDR3 DNA reads TGTGCCAGCAGTGAATTCCCGGGACTGGGTGGCTACACCTTC.

This rearrangement joins TRBV19 to TRBJ1-2; TRBD1 agrees at 7 bases. This CDR3 comprises 16 residues. Germline loops: CDR1 LNHDA, CDR2 SQIVND (reference sequence). J lost 0 bases, V lost 2 bases, and 6 bases had no gene match. In DNA, the CDR3 is TGTGCCAGTAGTATACCAAGACAGGGTGCTAACTATGGCTACACCTTC. Protein: CASSIPRQGANYGYTF. Using reference TRBV19 and TRBJ1-2 for the parts outside the CDR3, the full variable domain is DGGITQSPKYLFRKEGQNVTLSCEQNLNHDAMYWYRQDPGQGLRLIYYSQIVNDFQKGDIAEGYSVSREKKESFPLTVTSAQKNPTAFYLCASSIPRQGANYGYTFGSGTRLTVV.

This rearrangement joins TRBV7-9 to TRBJ2-3, with no clear D. The V gene's germline CDR1 is SEHNR and CDR2 FQNEAQ (reference sequence). V lost 5 bases to trimming and J lost 3 bases, with 6 bases between them. This CDR3 comprises 12 residues. Written as DNA, the CDR3 is TGTGCCAGCAGCCGTGGTACAGATACGCAGTATTTT. Protein sequence: CASSRGTDTQYF.

The CDR3 spells CASSQDPGGGQPQHF. In DNA, the CDR3 is TGTGCCAGCAGCCAAGATCCGGGTGGGGGTCAGCCCCAGCATTTT. The V gene is TRBV3-1 (or the pseudogene TRBV3-2), the J gene TRBJ1-5; D possibly corresponds to TRBD1 (5 bases). The V gene lost 0 bases and the J gene lost 6 bases, with 12 bases spanning the gap. Germline V gene data show CDR1 as LGHDT and CDR2 as YNNKEL (reference sequence). The length of the CDR3 is 15 residues.

This clone was found once. The chain carries TRBV28 and TRBJ2-1; 16 bases agree with TRBD2. Trimming cost V 5 bases and J 8 bases; bases outside gene matches: 3. Germline CDR1 MDHEN, CDR2 SYDVKM. There are 15 residues in the CDR3. CDR3 DNA sequence: TGTGCCAGCAGTCGCGGGACTAGCGGGGGGGATGAGCAGTTCTTC. Its protein product is CASSRGTSGGDEQFF. Together with reference TRBV28 and TRBJ2-1, the CDR3 gives the full variable domain: DVKVTQSSRYLVKRTGEKVFLECVQDMDHENMFWYRQDPGLGLRLIYFSYDVKMKEKGDIPEGYSVSREKKERFSLILESASTNQTSMYLCASSRGTSGGDEQFFGPGTRLTVL.

Here the CDR3 reads CASSLSGAKDTQYF. The CDR3 region has the DNA TGTGCCAGCAGCTTGTCGGGGGCTAAGGATACGCAGTATTTT. The chain joins TRBV5-4 to TRBJ2-3; D is tentatively TRBD1 or TRBD2 (6 bases each). V dropped 1 base and J dropped 6 bases, with 12 bases sitting between them. CDR3 size: 14 residues. The germline V gene has CDR1 SGHNT and CDR2 YYREEE (reference sequence).

V gene TRBV9 combines with J gene TRBJ1-3; D unclear. This CDR3 contains 15 residues. Trimming cost V 3 bases and J 1 base, with 11 bases left between them. The germline V gene encodes CDR1 SGDLS and CDR2 YYNGEE. The CDR3 nucleotides are TGTGCCAGCAGCGCCCTCTTTGGATCTGGAAACACCATATATTTT. Translation gives CASSALFGSGNTIYF.

CDR3 protein: CASNREGILNQPQHF. In nucleotides, the CDR3 is TGCGCCAGCAATCGAGAGGGGATCCTCAATCAGCCCCAGCATTTT. The chain links TRBV5-1 to TRBJ1-5; a weak D match, TRBD1 (5 bases). V was clipped by 6 bases and J by 3 bases, with 16 bases between them. CDR3 length: 15 residues. Germline V gene lookup returns CDR1 SGHRS and CDR2 YFSETQ.

The V gene is TRBV18, the J gene TRBJ2-1, with TRBD1 identical over 9 bases. The CDR3 runs 14 residues. Germline-derived CDR1 and CDR2 are KGHSH and LQKENI. Trimming took 1 base from V and 6 from J; bases not matched to a gene: 1. The CDR3 nucleotides read TGTGCCAGCTCACCACAACAGGGGGCCAATGAGCAGTTCTTC. Protein: CASSPQQGANEQFF.

V and J are TRBV3-1 (or the pseudogene TRBV3-2) and TRBJ1-5; D remains ambiguous. V was pared by 1 base and J by 9 bases, with 10 bases between. The germline CDR1 and CDR2 sequences are LGHDT and YNNKEL (reference sequence). The CDR3 contains 13 residues. The chain's CDR3 is CASSQVGGRPQHF. The CDR3 DNA is TGTGCCAGCAGCCAAGTTGGAGGGCGGCCCCAGCATTTT.

Regarding this clone: The junction departs from germline at one end; a sequencing error may be responsible. As DNA, the CDR3 is TGTGCCAGCAGCCCGGGGGCTCCGGGAGGGAACGCTGAAGCTTTCTTT. As protein: CASSPGAPGGNAEAFF. The chain is built from TRBV7-9 and TRBJ1-1, with D possibly matching TRBD1 (6 bases). This CDR3 comprises 16 residues. CDR1 is SEHNR, CDR2 FQNEAQ, per germline (reference sequence).

This chain links TRBV10-1 with TRBJ2-3, with 7 bases aligning to TRBD2. The germline gives CDR1 WNHNN, CDR2 SYGVQD (reference sequence). With V trimmed by 0 bases and J by 1 base, 13 bases remained unmatched. This CDR3 region has 19 residues. As DNA, the CDR3 is TGCGCCAGCAGTGAGTCGGGTCGGGAGGTCTCCTTCTGCACAGATACGCAGTATTTT. It encodes CASSESGREVSFCTDTQYF.

The count of this clone is one. The CDR3 DNA reads TGTGCCATCAGTGAGTCGCATTTGACAGGGAACACTGAAGCTTTCTTT. The encoded protein is CAISESHLTGNTEAFF. The chain is built from TRBV10-3 and TRBJ1-1; maybe TRBD1 (6 bases). Germline V gene data show CDR1 as ENHRY and CDR2 as SYGVKD. Trimming removed 0 bases from V and 1 base from J, with 12 bases in between. The CDR3 spans 16 residues.

The chain joins TRBV9 to TRBJ1-3, with a possible D match to TRBD1 (5 bases). Looked up from germline, CDR1 is SGDLS and CDR2 is YYNGEE. The V gene lost 1 base and the J gene lost 4 bases, with 15 bases spanning the gap. The CDR3 consists of 16 residues. The CDR3: CASSVREGRLGNTIYF. The CDR3 nucleotides are TGTGCCAGCAGCGTAAGGGAGGGGCGATTGGGAAACACCATATATTTT.

About this clone: Other DNA sequences from this sample encode an identical CDR3 as well. J is TRBJ2-7 and V is TRBV27; D unclear. Germline V lookup: CDR1 MNHEY, CDR2 SMNVEV (reference sequence). The CDR3 has 14 amino acids. Deletions cut 1 base from V and 0 bases from J, with 7 bases between. The CDR3 here is CASSLLASSYEQYF. The CDR3 nucleotides are TGTGCCAGCAGTTTATTGGCTAGCTCCTACGAGCAGTACTTC.

This sequence joins TRBV28 and TRBJ2-1, with 7 positions matching TRBD1. CDR1 and CDR2 from the germline V gene are MDHEN and SYDVKM. The V gene end was trimmed by 7 bases and the J gene end by 5 bases; junction bases not matched to a gene: 8. The CDR3 length is 14 residues. The CDR3 spells CASKRTGPHNEQFF. The CDR3 DNA reads as TGTGCCAGCAAAAGGACAGGCCCCCACAATGAGCAGTTCTTC.

This sequence joins TRBV25-1 and TRBJ1-5; 7 nucleotides agree with TRBD1. Trimming took 3 bases from V and 7 from J; bases not matched to a gene: 9. Germline lookup yields CDR1 MGHDK and CDR2 SYGVNS. The length of the CDR3 is 15 residues. The CDR3, as DNA: TGTGCCAGCAGTGATCAAGACAGGGTCGGCCAGCCCCAGCATTTT. Residues: CASSDQDRVGQPQHF.

V gene TRBV12-5 combines with J gene TRBJ1-2; 9 nucleotides match TRBD1. Germline CDR1 LGHNT, CDR2 FRNRAP. J gave up 3 bases and V 6 bases, and 11 bases lay outside the gene matches. The CDR3 length is 16 residues. The CDR3 reads CASGSSGTGIYYGYTF. In DNA form, the CDR3 reads TGTGCTAGTGGGTCTTCCGGGACAGGGATTTACTATGGCTACACCTTC.

The chain is built from TRBV6-5 and TRBJ1-1; no firm D call. From germline, CDR1 is MNHEY and CDR2 SVGAGI. Trimming removed 10 bases at V and 1 base at J, with 13 bases between. This CDR3 has 13 amino acids. The CDR3 reads CATTIRTNTEAFF. The CDR3 region has the DNA TGTGCCACCACCATAAGGACGAACACTGAAGCTTTCTTT.